These 7 T cell receptor beta chains originate from one sample sequenced in a study of cytomegalovirus exposure and HLA in healthy donors. Researchers ran the PCR with 60 Vbeta and 13 Jbeta primers. Assay: immunoSEQ multiplex PCR; the TCRdb copy retains only in-frame clones and omits some. Altogether more than 90,000 clones are present, under 85% being singletons, with the ten largest covering 4.1%. Specimen: PBMCs. The receptor source for this set is a man between 35 and 55 years old in good health and CMV-seronegative.

This rearrangement joins TRBV4-1 to TRBJ1-2, with D possibly being TRBD1 (6 bases). Trimming stripped 1 base from V and 2 bases from J, with 11 bases between. CDR3 size: 15 residues. In germline, CDR1 is MGHRA, CDR2 YSYEKL. The CDR3 loop reads CASSQVQDRNYGYTF. CDR3 nucleotides: TGCGCCAGCAGCCAAGTTCAGGACAGAAACTATGGCTACACCTTC.

V usage is TRBV19 and J usage is TRBJ1-1; 8 positions match TRBD1. Germline-derived CDR1 and CDR2 are LNHDA and SQIVND (reference sequence). The J segment lost 6 bases and the V segment lost 4 bases, leaving 7 bases of the junction unmatched. The length of the CDR3 is 14 residues. For the CDR3, the DNA is TGTGCCAGTAGTACAAGACAGGGGAAATCTGAAGCTTTCTTT. As protein: CASSTRQGKSEAFF.

The rearrangement links TRBV7-2 to TRBJ1-1; no reliable D call. V dropped 0 bases and J dropped 6 bases, with 8 bases sitting between them. This CDR3 has 13 amino acids. The germline gives CDR1 SGHTA, CDR2 FQGNSA. As DNA, the CDR3 is TGTGCCAGCAGCTTAGCGCTAGGATCTGAAGCTTTCTTT. It is translated as CASSLALGSEAFF.

This clone has just one count. The chain recombines TRBV13 with TRBJ2-1, with TRBD2 matching 12 bases. The CDR3 length is 19 residues. CDR1 and CDR2 from the germline V gene are PRHDT and FYEKMQ (reference sequence). J was trimmed by 0 bases and V by 5 bases; bases with no gene match: 11. CDR3 in amino acids: CASSLWTSGVPLSYNEQFF. CDR3 nucleotides: TGTGCCAGCAGCCTCTGGACTAGCGGGGTTCCACTCTCCTACAATGAGCAGTTCTTC.

This clone was seen a single time. V and J are TRBV18 and TRBJ1-4; D not resolved. The V end was cut by 2 bases, the J end by 5 bases, with 6 bases between. This CDR3 spans 13 amino acids. Germline lookup yields CDR1 KGHSH and CDR2 LQKENI. The CDR3 here is CASSPGENEKLFF. The CDR3 DNA is TGTGCCAGCTCACCAGGGGAGAATGAAAAACTGTTTTTT.

This clone came up once. The V gene is TRBV10-2, the J gene TRBJ1-6; 8 bases line up with TRBD1. This CDR3 is 15 amino acids long. Germline trimming cut 3 bases from V and 7 bases from J; bases unmatched to any gene: 5. Germline loops: CDR1 WSHSY, CDR2 SAAADI. The CDR3 spells CASSENDRGNSPLHF. Here the CDR3 DNA reads TGCGCCAGCAGTGAAAATGACAGGGGCAATTCACCCCTCCACTTT.

The chain joins TRBV12-5 to TRBJ2-1, with TRBD1 matching over 7 bases. The CDR3 sequence is 17 residues long. V shed 2 bases, J shed 3 bases, and the junction held 10 bases outside the gene matches. In germline, CDR1 is LGHNT, CDR2 FRNRAP. The CDR3 DNA follows: TGTGCTAGTGGTTTGCCCCAAGGGGGCCCGGTCTACAATGAGCAGTTCTTC. It is translated as CASGLPQGGPVYNEQFF.